A single sample is the source of the 32 T cell receptor beta chains below, sequenced in a study of OX40 agonist ivuxolimab in advanced cancers. Clones were read by immunoSEQ multiplex PCR, and TCRdb kept only the in-frame ones, dropping some. Among about 79,000 clones listed, about nine tenths were seen once. Specimen: CD4+ or CD8+ T cells sorted from blood, collected in a trial of the OX40 agonist ivuxolimab. The receptors here all came from an adult with an advanced solid tumor such as melanoma, head and neck, liver or kidney cancer.

This chain links TRBV19 with TRBJ2-2, with 9 bases fitting TRBD1. The germline CDR1 and CDR2 sequences are LNHDA and SQIVND (reference sequence). V lost 3 bases and J lost 5; bases outside the gene matches: 4. The CDR3 extends over 15 amino acids. CDR3 DNA sequence: TGTGCCAGTAGTATTAGAGGACAGGGGACCGGGGAGCTGTTTTTT. Translating it yields CASSIRGQGTGELFF.

This clone was recorded once. The genes are TRBV5-6 and TRBJ2-3, with 8 bases lining up with TRBD1. Trimming took 3 bases from V and 3 from J; bases not matched to a gene: 6. CDR3 length: 15 amino acids. Looked up from germline, CDR1 is SGHDT and CDR2 is YYEEEE. Here the CDR3 reads CASSYGQGGTDTQYF. In DNA, the CDR3 is TGTGCCAGCAGCTACGGACAGGGCGGGACAGATACGCAGTATTTT.

The chain has TRBV28 and TRBJ1-2, with no clear D. The germline gives CDR1 MDHEN, CDR2 SYDVKM. The CDR3 has 14 amino acids. V shed 10 bases and J shed 4 bases, with 19 bases lying between them. CDR3 protein: CATKKGGNGYGYTF. The CDR3 nucleotides are TGTGCCACGAAAAAGGGAGGGAATGGCTATGGCTACACCTTC.

V and J are TRBV10-1 and TRBJ2-7; 7 bases match TRBD2. The CDR3 loop spans 17 amino acids. V was pared by 0 bases and J by 0 bases, with 8 bases of the junction left unmatched. From germline, CDR1 is WNHNN and CDR2 SYGVQD (reference sequence). In nucleotides, the CDR3 is TGCGCCAGCAGTGAGTCCGAGCTAGCGGCGATCTCCTACGAGCAGTACTTC. This encodes CASSESELAAISYEQYF.

In this sample, this clone turned up once. The CDR3: CASSVEAGNQPQHF. In DNA form, the CDR3 reads TGTGCCAGCAGCGTAGAGGCAGGCAATCAGCCCCAGCATTTT. This rearrangement joins TRBV9 to TRBJ1-5; D uncertain. Per the germline V gene, CDR1 is SGDLS and CDR2 is YYNGEE. V lost 0 bases to trimming and J lost 2 bases, with 6 bases between them. The CDR3 is 14 residues long.

The gene calls are TRBV7-6 and TRBJ2-7; D remains ambiguous. Per the germline V gene, CDR1 is SGHVS and CDR2 is FNYEAQ. The CDR3 has 14 amino acids. Trimming took off 1 base at V and 12 bases at J, with 19 bases between the two ends. CDR3 bases: TGTGCCAGCAGCTTAGTAACGGATGAACCAAGGTGGTACTTC. It specifies CASSLVTDEPRWYF. Combining the CDR3 with reference TRBV7-6 and TRBJ2-7 gives the whole variable domain GAGVSQSPRYKVTKRGQDVALRCDPISGHVSLYWYRQALGQGPEFLTYFNYEAQQDKSGLPNDRFSAERPEGSISTLTIQRTEQRDSAMYRCASSLVTDEPRWYFGPGTRLTVT.

The chain links TRBV9 to TRBJ2-2; 7 nucleotides match TRBD2. This CDR3 is built from 15 residues. CDR1 and CDR2 (germline): SGDLS, YYNGEE. Unmatched junction bases numbered 0, after V lost 0 bases and J lost 1 base. CDR3 nucleotide sequence: TGTGCCAGCAGCGTAGCTAGCGGGAACACCGGGGAGCTGTTTTTT. This translates into CASSVASGNTGELFF.

The V and J genes are TRBV2 and TRBJ2-3; 9 bases match TRBD1. The CDR3 runs to 16 residues. Germline values: CDR1 SNHLY, CDR2 FYNNEI. J gave up 0 bases and V 8 bases, and 9 bases lay outside the gene matches. The CDR3 loop reads CASDRGNPTSTDTQYF. CDR3 nucleotides: TGTGCCAGCGACAGGGGGAACCCAACTAGCACAGATACGCAGTATTTT.

The chain combines TRBV30 with TRBJ2-3; tentatively, D is TRBD2 (6 bases). The CDR3 contains 13 residues. Germline V gene sequence: CDR1 GTSNPN, CDR2 SVGIG (reference sequence). V was trimmed by 3 bases and J by 1 base, leaving 8 bases between them. The CDR3 loop is CAWRGLRTDTQYF. The CDR3 nucleotides read TGTGCCTGGAGGGGACTTCGCACAGATACGCAGTATTTT.

The CDR3 protein is CASSRGGPGLAGQETQYF. The CDR3, as DNA: TGTGCCAGCAGCCGGGGAGGTCCGGGACTAGCGGGGCAAGAGACCCAGTACTTC. The V and J genes are TRBV7-2 and TRBJ2-5, with 13 bases fitting TRBD2. The germline V gene has CDR1 SGHTA and CDR2 FQGNSA. The trim removed 5 bases at V and 2 bases at J, leaving 11 bases unmatched. The CDR3 contains 18 residues.

The chain combines TRBV9 with TRBJ1-1; the D gene is possibly TRBD1 (5 bases). The CDR3 has 17 residues. The germline V gene has CDR1 SGDLS and CDR2 YYNGEE. The V end was cut by 0 bases, the J end by 3 bases, with 18 bases between. This CDR3 is CASSVGQSVLAHTEAFF. The CDR3 DNA reads TGTGCCAGCAGCGTAGGACAGTCAGTATTGGCCCACACTGAAGCTTTCTTT.

This chain connects TRBV14 to TRBJ2-3; D is perhaps TRBD2 (5 bases). V gave up 6 bases and J gave up 0 bases, with 13 bases separating them. CDR1 SGHDN and CDR2 FVKESK come from the germline V gene. The CDR3 runs to 15 residues. This CDR3 reads CASSRLSTSTDTQYF. Written as DNA, the CDR3 is TGTGCCAGCAGTCGACTATCTACTAGCACAGATACGCAGTATTTT.

This chain joins TRBV27 and TRBJ2-1; no firm D call. The germline CDR1 and CDR2 sequences are MNHEY and SMNVEV (reference sequence). There are 15 residues in the CDR3. V lost 5 bases to trimming and J lost 4 bases, with 15 bases between them. The CDR3, as DNA: TGTGCCAGCAGTCCCCCCTCCGCGTGGTACAATGAGCAGTTCTTC. Its translation is CASSPPSAWYNEQFF.

The rearrangement links TRBV19 to TRBJ2-1, with D perhaps being TRBD1 or TRBD2 (5 bases each). The V end lost 3 bases, the J end lost 4 bases, and 16 bases lay between the germline ends. In germline, CDR1 is LNHDA, CDR2 SQIVND (reference sequence). The CDR3 is made up of 16 amino acids. The CDR3 region is CASSIGVWGGYNEQFF. CDR3 nucleotides: TGTGCCAGTAGTATCGGGGTCTGGGGCGGGTACAATGAGCAGTTCTTC.

The V call is TRBV6-7, the J call TRBJ1-5; no reliable D call. TRBV6-7 is an ORF; its function is uncertain. The V and J ends lost 3 bases and 0 bases respectively, with 9 bases between them. CDR3 length equals 15 residues. The CDR3 reads CASSYGGYSNQPQHF. The CDR3, as DNA: TGTGCCAGCAGTTATGGTGGATATAGCAATCAGCCCCAGCATTTT.

V gene TRBV7-2 combines with J gene TRBJ2-3; TRBD2 agrees at 7 bases. The CDR3 length is 14 residues. Per the germline V gene, CDR1 is SGHTA and CDR2 is FQGNSA. Losses at the gene ends were 2 bases for V and 5 bases for J; bases not matched to a gene: 4. CDR3 loop: CASSLTAGVDTQYF. DNA of the CDR3: TGTGCCAGCAGCTTAACGGCGGGAGTAGATACGCAGTATTTT.

The chain has TRBV15 and TRBJ1-5; the D is unclear. Trimming removed 2 bases from V and 10 bases from J, with 12 bases in between. The CDR3 extends over 13 amino acids. Looked up from germline, CDR1 is LNHNV and CDR2 is YYDKDF (reference sequence). This CDR3 is CATSRSTRFPQHF. The CDR3 nucleotides read TGTGCCACCAGCAGATCCACAAGATTTCCCCAGCATTTT.

This clone has only one observation. The genes are TRBV28 and TRBJ1-2, with 7 bases matching TRBD1. CDR1 is MDHEN, CDR2 SYDVKM, per germline. V lost 6 bases to trimming and J lost 2 bases; unmatched junction nucleotides: 9. The CDR3 has 15 residues. In DNA form, the CDR3 reads TGTGCCAGCAGCCAAAAGTGGGACAGCAACTATGGCTACACCTTC. This sequence encodes CASSQKWDSNYGYTF.

The chain couples TRBV4-3 to TRBJ1-3; the match to TRBD1 covers 8 bases. V gave up 6 bases and J gave up 3 bases; unmatched junction bases: 4. Germline loops: CDR1 LGHNA, CDR2 YSLEER. The CDR3 is 14 amino acids. CDR3 protein: CASSKTGDGNTIYF. The CDR3 nucleotides are TGCGCCAGCAGTAAGACAGGGGATGGAAACACCATATATTTT.

This clone was counted once. The rearrangement joins TRBV14 to TRBJ2-1; 10 positions agree with TRBD2. This CDR3 comprises 15 residues. With 3 bases clipped from V and 2 bases from J, the junction kept 1 base outside the gene matches. From germline, CDR1 is SGHDN and CDR2 FVKESK. The CDR3 DNA follows: TGTGCCAGCAGCCACGGGACTAGCGCCTACAATGAGCAGTTCTTC. This translates into CASSHGTSAYNEQFF. Using reference TRBV14 and TRBJ2-1 for the parts outside the CDR3, the full variable domain is EAGVTQFPSHSVIEKGQTVTLRCDPISGHDNLYWYRRVMGKEIKFLLHFVKESKQDESGMPNNRFLAERTGGTYSTLKVQPAELEDSGVYFCASSHGTSAYNEQFFGPGTRLTVL.

The V and J genes are TRBV7-2 and TRBJ1-2; 7 bases are shared with TRBD1. The ends lost 1 base at V and 3 bases at J; junction bases unmatched: 14. CDR1 is SGHTA and CDR2 is FQGNSA in the germline V gene. CDR3 size: 18 residues. The CDR3 DNA reads TGTGCCAGCAGCTTAGGAGGACCCGAGGAGGGGGCATACTATGGCTACACCTTC. It is translated as CASSLGGPEEGAYYGYTF.

The V gene is TRBV5-1, the J gene TRBJ2-5; D perhaps matches TRBD1 (6 bases). The CDR3 spans 14 residues. Germline V lookup: CDR1 SGHRS, CDR2 YFSETQ. The V end lost 0 bases, the J end lost 5 bases, and 11 bases lay between the germline ends. The CDR3 DNA follows: TGCGCCAGCAGCTTGGGGACAGTTGGGGAGACCCAGTACTTC. Amino acid sequence: CASSLGTVGETQYF.

The rearrangement joins TRBV30 to TRBJ1-5; no definite D call. Germline V CDR1 and CDR2: GTSNPN, SVGIG (reference sequence). The ends were cut back, 5 bases at V and 2 bases at J, with 7 bases in the middle. The CDR3 consists of 12 residues. The CDR3 bases are TGTGCCTGGGGAAATGGCAATCAGCCCCAGCATTTT. It encodes CAWGNGNQPQHF.

J is TRBJ2-7 and V is TRBV28; 8 bases are a match to TRBD1. The CDR3 runs to 14 residues. The V gene end was trimmed by 8 bases and the J gene end by 5 bases; junction bases not matched to a gene: 11. Germline V gene sequence: CDR1 MDHEN, CDR2 SYDVKM. CDR3 DNA: TGTGCCAGCCCTCGGACAGGGATCATCCACGAGCAGTACTTC. Amino acid sequence: CASPRTGIIHEQYF.

J is TRBJ1-1 and V is TRBV6-5, with D hard to call. The CDR3 consists of 15 residues. CDR1 and CDR2 (germline): MNHEY, SVGAGI. Trimming removed 4 bases from V and 0 bases from J, with 12 bases in between. The CDR3 coding sequence is TGTGCCAGCAGTTTCTCCACAGAATTGAACACTGAAGCTTTCTTT. It yields the protein CASSFSTELNTEAFF.

The chain links TRBV10-2 to TRBJ2-7, with 11 bases fitting TRBD2. Germline CDR1 and CDR2: WSHSY and SAAADI. Trimming removed 7 bases from V and 6 bases from J; junction bases left unmatched: 11. CDR3 length: 15 amino acids. The CDR3 DNA reads as TGCGCCAGCATTTCAATAGCGGGAGGGCCAGGCGAGCAGTACTTC. Amino acids: CASISIAGGPGEQYF.

The chain has TRBV7-9 and TRBJ2-5; 8 bases align to TRBD2. Trimming took 5 bases from V and 5 from J; bases not matched to a gene: 16. Per the germline V gene, CDR1 is SEHNR and CDR2 is FQNEAQ (reference sequence). This CDR3 has 17 amino acids. This CDR3 reads CASSPWEFREGRETQYF. The CDR3 DNA reads as TGTGCCAGCAGCCCTTGGGAGTTCCGGGAGGGCCGTGAGACCCAGTACTTC. The full variable domain, in which reference TRBV7-9 and TRBJ2-5 provide the parts outside the CDR3, is DTGVSQNPRHKITKRGQNVTFRCDPISEHNRLYWYRQTLGQGPEFLTYFQNEAQLEKSRLLSDRFSAERPKGSFSTLEIQRTEQGDSAMYLCASSPWEFREGRETQYFGPGTRLLVL.

This clone occurred once. The J gene is TRBJ1-1, the V gene TRBV6-5, with D perhaps TRBD1 (6 bases). Germline V CDR1 and CDR2: MNHEY, SVGAGI. The V gene lost 1 base and the J gene lost 7 bases, with 10 bases spanning the gap. The CDR3 extends over 13 amino acids. This CDR3 is CASSYFLRGEAFF. Here the CDR3 DNA reads TGTGCCAGCAGTTACTTCCTCAGGGGTGAAGCTTTCTTT.

The chain employs TRBV5-8 and TRBJ2-5; D gene unclear. This CDR3 contains 13 residues. Trimming stripped 3 bases from V and 2 bases from J, with 8 bases between. The germline CDR1 and CDR2 sequences are SGHTS and YDEGEE. The CDR3, as DNA: TGTGCCAGCAGCTATGTGCGGCAAGAGACCCAGTACTTC. It codes for CASSYVRQETQYF.

V usage is TRBV9 and J usage is TRBJ2-5; D possibly uses TRBD1 or TRBD2 (5 bases each). Trimming removed 4 bases from V and 3 bases from J, with 10 bases in between. The CDR3 consists of 13 residues. Germline lookup yields CDR1 SGDLS and CDR2 YYNGEE. CDR3 sequence reads: CASSLGPKETQYF. DNA for the CDR3: TGTGCCAGCAGCCTGGGACCGAAAGAGACCCAGTACTTC.

At least ten counts were recorded for this clone. The chain has TRBV27 and TRBJ2-7, with 15 bases fitting TRBD2. Germline loops: CDR1 MNHEY, CDR2 SMNVEV (reference sequence). The length of the CDR3 is 15 residues. V shed 8 bases and J 9 bases; nucleotides not matched to a gene: 11. CDR3 region: CASGFRTSGRARQYF. The CDR3 DNA follows: TGTGCCAGCGGCTTCCGGACTAGCGGGAGGGCCAGGCAGTACTTC.

The chain links TRBV15 to TRBJ2-5, with unresolved D. V was clipped by 0 bases and J by 5 bases, with 16 bases between them. The CDR3 runs 16 residues. CDR1 is LNHNV and CDR2 is YYDKDF in the germline V gene (reference sequence). The CDR3 DNA follows: TGTGCCACCAGCAGAGATAAAGCTTTCATGAGGGAGACCCAGTACTTC. Translation: CATSRDKAFMRETQYF. Complete variable domain (other parts from reference TRBV15 and TRBJ2-5): DAMVIQNPRYQVTQFGKPVTLSCSQTLNHNVMYWYQQKSSQAPKLLFHYYDKDFNNEADTPDNFQSRRPNTSFCFLDIRSPGLGDTAMYLCATSRDKAFMRETQYFGPGTRLLVL.